These 22 T cell receptor beta chains originate from one sample sequenced in a study of cytomegalovirus exposure and HLA in healthy donors. PCR employed 60 Vbeta and 13 Jbeta primers. Clones were read by immunoSEQ multiplex PCR, and TCRdb kept only the in-frame ones, dropping some. Among 97,000 or so clones listed, less than 90% were seen once. What was sequenced was PBMCs. The receptors stem from a man aged 35-49 years in good health and CMV-seronegative.

V usage is TRBV10-3 and J usage is TRBJ1-4; the D gene is possibly TRBD1 (6 bases). Germline values: CDR1 ENHRY, CDR2 SYGVKD. V lost 6 bases to trimming and J lost 4 bases, with 12 bases between them. This CDR3 is 14 amino acids long. The CDR3 DNA is TGTGCCATCAGGGCAGGGGATTTTAATGAAAAACTGTTTTTT. Translated: CAIRAGDFNEKLFF.

The genes are TRBV4-1 and TRBJ1-1; unclear D gene. Germline assignment: CDR1 MGHRA and CDR2 YSYEKL. V was pared by 4 bases and J by 6 bases, with 12 bases between. CDR3 size: 13 residues. CDR3 sequence: CASSLLRGAEAFF. The CDR3 coding sequence is TGCGCCAGCAGCCTTCTTAGAGGTGCTGAAGCTTTCTTT.

The chain couples TRBV21-1 to TRBJ2-5; whether TRBD1, the table's D call, matches the DNA was not checked. TRBV21-1 is marked as a pseudogene. This CDR3 is 15 amino acids long. Written as DNA, the CDR3 is TGTGCCAGCAGCATCCCGGACAGTCAACTGGAGACCCAGTACTTC. Translating gives CASSIPDSQLETQYF.

This chain links TRBV7-9 with TRBJ2-1, with D unclear. The V end was cut by 5 bases, the J end by 4 bases, with 21 bases between. In germline, CDR1 is SEHNR, CDR2 FQNEAQ (reference sequence). This CDR3 has 17 residues. In DNA form, the CDR3 reads TGTGCCAGCAGCGATACCTCCAGAGGATCTTTTTACAATGAGCAGTTCTTC. Protein product: CASSDTSRGSFYNEQFF.

This chain joins TRBV18 and TRBJ1-6; D not certain. The germline gives CDR1 KGHSH, CDR2 LQKENI. The CDR3 is made up of 15 amino acids. V dropped 1 base and J dropped 6 bases, with 10 bases sitting between them. The CDR3 DNA sequence: TGTGCCAGCTCACCACTGGGCGTCCCTAATTCACCCCTCCACTTT. Amino acid sequence: CASSPLGVPNSPLHF. Full variable domain (outside the CDR3, taken from reference TRBV18 and TRBJ1-6): NAGVMQNPRHLVRRRGQEARLRCSPMKGHSHVYWYRQLPEEGLKFMVYLQKENIIDESGMPKERFSAEFPKEGPSILRIQQVVRGDSAAYFCASSPLGVPNSPLHFGNGTRLTVT.

This rearrangement joins TRBV6-5 to TRBJ1-2, with D hard to call. The CDR3 totals 14 residues. Germline-derived CDR1 and CDR2 are MNHEY and SVGAGI. Trimming took 0 bases from V and 0 from J, leaving 5 bases between them. The CDR3 nucleotides are TGTGCCAGCAGTTACTCGGAGGCTAACTATGGCTACACCTTC. Translation gives CASSYSEANYGYTF.

The chain carries TRBV5-1 and TRBJ2-3; D is unclear. V lost 1 base and J lost 3, with 12 bases in between. The V gene's germline CDR1 is SGHRS and CDR2 YFSETQ. This CDR3 comprises 15 residues. CDR3 bases: TGCGCCAGCAGCTTGAGCCCAGGATGGACAGATACGCAGTATTTT. Amino acid sequence: CASSLSPGWTDTQYF.

The J gene is TRBJ1-2, the V gene TRBV4-1; D remains unclear. Germline assignment: CDR1 MGHRA and CDR2 YSYEKL. The CDR3 runs 15 residues. V dropped 4 bases and J dropped 3 bases, with 15 bases sitting between them. Here the CDR3 DNA reads TGCGCCAGCAGCCGCCGGGAGGGTCGGGACTATGGCTACACCTTC. This codes for CASSRREGRDYGYTF.

This clone has more than one count but fewer than ten. The chain joins TRBV7-3 to TRBJ2-7, with a tentative D call TRBD2 (7 bases). The CDR3 has 15 residues. Germline CDR1 and CDR2: SGHTA and FQGTGA. The V end was cut by 2 bases, the J end by 3 bases, with 14 bases between. As DNA, the CDR3 is TGTGCCAGCAGCTTACTGGGCGGGGGCGACTACGAGCAGTACTTC. Residues: CASSLLGGGDYEQYF.

The chain is built from TRBV9 and TRBJ1-3; no clear D. The CDR3 is 15 residues long. CDR1 is SGDLS and CDR2 is YYNGEE in the germline V gene. V lost 1 base and J 4 bases, leaving 12 bases between the germline ends. The CDR3 DNA sequence: TGTGCCAGCAGCGTAAGAGGGTTTTCCGGAAACACCATATATTTT. The encoded protein is CASSVRGFSGNTIYF.

The rearrangement links TRBV5-1 to TRBJ2-5; no definite D call. The better agreement between TRBJ2-7 and the DNA end casts doubt on the J call. Germline-derived CDR1 and CDR2 are SGHRS and YFSETQ. There are 14 residues in the CDR3. CDR3 region: CASSLGSIHNEQYF. The CDR3 bases are TGCGCCAGCAGCTTGGGGTCGATTCATAACGAGCAGTACTTC.

A word on this clone: Its ends do not fully match the called genes, so a read error is possible. This rearrangement joins TRBV7-9 to TRBJ1-1; no definite D call. This CDR3 is built from 14 residues. Per germline, CDR1 SEHNR and CDR2 FQNEAQ (reference sequence). In DNA, the CDR3 is TGTTCCAGCAGCCTAGGCGGGTGGCAGAATGAAGCTTTCTTT. Translation gives CSSSLGGWQNEAFF.

The gene calls are TRBV10-3 and TRBJ1-1; D unresolved. There are 14 residues in the CDR3. Germline-derived CDR1 and CDR2 are ENHRY and SYGVKD. Trimming shortened V by 5 bases and J by 2 bases, and 12 bases separated the two germline ends. The CDR3 nucleotides read TGTGCCATCAGTAACGGGATGTTAAACACTGAAGCTTTCTTT. Encoded protein: CAISNGMLNTEAFF.

This chain joins TRBV4-1 and TRBJ2-7; no clear D. The CDR3 totals 14 residues. The germline CDR1 and CDR2 sequences are MGHRA and YSYEKL. V lost 7 bases to trimming and J lost 0 bases, with 13 bases between them. CDR3 bases: TGCGCCAGCACGACTCTTCCGGGCTCCTACGAGCAGTACTTC. This sequence encodes CASTTLPGSYEQYF.

The V and J genes are TRBV7-6 and TRBJ1-2; 8 nucleotides align to TRBD1. The CDR3 runs to 15 residues. Germline V gene sequence: CDR1 SGHVS, CDR2 FNYEAQ. After removal of 7 bases from V and 5 bases from J, the junction contained 12 bases not matched to a gene. This CDR3 reads CASISKQGAPYGYTF. In DNA, the CDR3 is TGTGCCAGCATCTCAAAGCAGGGGGCCCCGTATGGCTACACCTTC. The variable domain in full, with the rest retrieved from reference TRBV7-6 and TRBJ1-2, is GAGVSQSPRYKVTKRGQDVALRCDPISGHVSLYWYRQALGQGPEFLTYFNYEAQQDKSGLPNDRFSAERPEGSISTLTIQRTEQRDSAMYRCASISKQGAPYGYTFGSGTRLTVV.

This rearrangement joins TRBV5-6 to TRBJ1-2; the D is unclear. This CDR3 comprises 14 residues. With 1 base removed from V and 2 bases from J, the gap between germline ends came to 9 bases. Germline V lookup: CDR1 SGHDT, CDR2 YYEEEE. The CDR3 coding sequence is TGTGCCAGCAGCTTGTTTCCGGGGAACTATGGCTACACCTTC. Translating gives CASSLFPGNYGYTF. Drawing the rest from reference TRBV5-6 and TRBJ1-2, the complete variable domain is DAGVTQSPTHLIKTRGQQVTLRCSPKSGHDTVSWYQQALGQGPQFIFQYYEEEERQRGNFPDRFSGHQFPNYSSELNVNALLLGDSALYLCASSLFPGNYGYTFGSGTRLTVV.

V gene TRBV4-1 combines with J gene TRBJ2-7, with 7 positions matching TRBD2. Losses at the gene ends were 1 base for V and 4 bases for J; bases not matched to a gene: 1. Germline V gene sequence: CDR1 MGHRA, CDR2 YSYEKL. The CDR3 is 13 amino acids. CDR3 in DNA: TGCGCCAGCAGCCAAGGACTAGCTTACGAGCAGTACTTC. It is translated as CASSQGLAYEQYF.

This clone occurred once. V gene TRBV10-1 combines with J gene TRBJ1-1; D is possibly TRBD1 (5 bases). The CDR3 contains 16 residues. Germline V gene lookup returns CDR1 WNHNN and CDR2 SYGVQD (reference sequence). V dropped 0 bases and J dropped 5 bases, with 16 bases sitting between them. The CDR3 DNA is TGCGCCAGCAGTGAGTCGACTCCGGGGGGGGAAACTGAAGCTTTCTTT. Amino acid sequence: CASSESTPGGETEAFF.

This sequence joins TRBV5-4 and TRBJ2-5, with 12 bases lining up with TRBD2. Looked up from germline, CDR1 is SGHNT and CDR2 is YYREEE (reference sequence). V lost 2 bases, J lost 4 bases, and 18 bases stayed unmatched. This CDR3 comprises 20 residues. CDR3: CASSFMKTSGGGGGRETQYF. In nucleotides, the CDR3 is TGTGCCAGCAGCTTCATGAAGACTAGCGGGGGAGGGGGTGGAAGAGAGACCCAGTACTTC.

V usage is TRBV7-9 and J usage is TRBJ2-7; 7 bases match TRBD2. Germline assignment: CDR1 SEHNR and CDR2 FQNEAQ (reference sequence). The length of the CDR3 is 16 residues. Trimming cost V 5 bases and J 3 bases; bases outside gene matches: 13. CDR3 nucleotides: TGTGCCAGCAGCCTGGGGGGGAATCTGTATATCTACGAGCAGTACTTC. The encoded protein is CASSLGGNLYIYEQYF.

The chain is built from TRBV11-3 and TRBJ1-1, with D maybe TRBD1 (6 bases). The CDR3 sequence is 13 residues long. V was shortened by 1 base and J by 4 bases, with 7 bases between the two germline ends. Germline V gene data show CDR1 as SGHNT and CDR2 as YENEEA. The chain's CDR3 is CASSLARGTEAFF. CDR3 sequence (DNA): TGTGCCAGCAGCTTAGCCAGGGGCACTGAAGCTTTCTTT.

This CDR3 reads CASSLAASDRGGGYTF. The CDR3 nucleotides are TGCGCCAGCAGCTTGGCGGCTTCGGACAGGGGCGGAGGCTACACCTTC. The chain recombines TRBV5-1 with TRBJ1-2; TRBD1 matches 9 bases. Germline V gives CDR1 SGHRS, CDR2 YFSETQ. Trimming cost V 0 bases and J 8 bases; bases outside gene matches: 11. This CDR3 spans 16 amino acids.